Below, 5 T cell receptor beta chains from the same sample are listed, as sequenced in a study of T cells in women clearing cervical HPV infection. Clones were read by immunoSEQ multiplex PCR, and TCRdb kept only the in-frame ones, dropping some. In total, the table holds about 26,000 clones. The sequenced sample was blood buffy coat. These receptors were obtained from a woman aged 18-69 years with a cervical HPV16 infection that either progressed to CIN3+ or cleared (not recorded which).

Regarding this clone: The read halts 3 residues ahead of the CDR3 end, with the missing end drawn from the germline J gene. The chain is built from TRBV19 and TRBJ1-4, with D possibly being TRBD1 (5 bases). This CDR3 has 12 amino acids. V lost 7 bases to trimming and J lost 8 bases, with 11 bases between them. Germline values: CDR1 LNHDA, CDR2 SQIVND (reference sequence). The covered CDR3 bases are TGTGCCAGTAATGCCGGGGGGGAAAAA. Amino acids: CASNAGGEK. The entire CDR3 protein is CASNAGGEKLFF.

Concerning this clone: Read sequence stops 3 residues before the CDR3 end, and the germline J gene provides the missing end. The chain employs TRBV20-1 and TRBJ2-5; maybe TRBD2 (7 bases). The CDR3 spans 15 residues. Trimming stripped 3 bases from V and 0 bases from J, with 14 bases between. The germline V gene has CDR1 DFQATT and CDR2 SNEGSKA (reference sequence). CDR3 sequence reads: CSARGAGAHQETQYF. The covered CDR3 bases are TGCAGTGCTAGGGGGGCGGGGGCGCACCAAGAGACC.

About this clone itself: Read coverage stops 3 residues before the CDR3 terminus; the germline J gene supplies the remainder. The chain links TRBV5-1 to TRBJ1-4, with 8 bases fitting TRBD1. V shed 2 bases, J shed 7 bases, and the junction held 7 bases outside the gene matches. The CDR3 extends over 15 amino acids. In germline, CDR1 is SGHRS, CDR2 YFSETQ. The chain's CDR3 is CASSLAQGAGEKLFF. Partial CDR3 DNA: TGCGCCAGCAGCTTAGCTCAGGGGGCGGGTGAAAAA.

Comments on this clone: Read sequence stops 3 residues before the CDR3 end, and the germline J gene provides the missing end. The gene calls are TRBV5-4 and TRBJ1-1, with D uncertain. In germline, CDR1 is SGHNT, CDR2 YYREEE (reference sequence). The CDR3 totals 11 residues. With 2 bases removed from V and 7 bases from J, the gap between germline ends came to 6 bases. The part of the CDR3 DNA that was read is TGTGCCAGCAGCTTACCCGGTGAA. It specifies CASSLPGE. The full-length CDR3 reads as CASSLPGEAFF.

Turning to this clone: The read ends 3 residues before the CDR3 terminus; that terminus is restored from the germline J gene. The rearrangement joins TRBV5-4 to TRBJ2-3; 9 positions match TRBD2. V dropped 2 bases and J dropped 4; count of bases not matched to a gene: 2. This CDR3 comprises 14 residues. Germline V lookup: CDR1 SGHNT, CDR2 YYREEE (reference sequence). CDR3 protein: CASSLAGGADTQYF. Incomplete CDR3 DNA: TGTGCCAGCAGCTTAGCGGGGGGCGCAGATACG.